This T cell receptor (beta chain) is drawn from a study of blood T cell repertoires in COVID-19. Study information: Sources were T cells, B-cell-depleted T cells, or PBMCs; the material itself was cDNA or gDNA.

The V gene's germline CDR1 is GTSNPN and CDR2 SVGIG (reference sequence). Trimming removed 8 bases from V and 3 bases from J; junction bases left unmatched: 3. This CDR3 contains 13 residues. Original data processing: Amplification with reference gene primers provided the estimates of nucleated cell counts. Only in-frame clones appear in the TCRdb table, and some are missing; sequencing was by immunoSEQ multiplex PCR. V, J and clone size are those of that table, while D and trimming were read from the DNA. The profile shows tens of thousands of clones, about 85% of them singletons. Sequenced input: peripheral blood. This receptor was obtained from an older man with active COVID-19. This chain connects TRBV30 to TRBJ1-4, with TRBD1 identical over 10 bases. CDR3 sequence (DNA): TGTGCCCGACAGGGGGCAGCTAATGAAAAACTGTTTTTT. Encoded protein: CARQGAANEKLFF.